A selection of T cell receptor beta chains follows, all from one sample in a study of shared clonotypes between healthy human individuals. Libraries were prepared by immunoSEQ multiplex PCR; TCRdb keeps only in-frame clonotypes and omits some of them. In the table there are over 2 million clones, 80% to 95% of which are singletons. The specimen was naive CD4+ T cells from PBMCs. These receptors were taken from a young man in good health. Some clones in this sample may be carry-over from other donors' samples. The CDR3 runs from the conserved cysteine through the conserved F or W. The order of the fields is D gene, J gene, V gene, clone size, CDR3 DNA, CDR3 protein. The D gene is left open where the match is weak. Clone size appears in some rows only: once, few, many, or a class for an expanded clone.

-,TRBJ2-7,TRBV30,once,TGTGCCTGGAGCCCCGACAGACCCTACGAGCAGTACTTC,CAWSPDRPYEQYF
-,TRBJ1-5,TRBV7-8,-,TGTGCCAGCAGACCCGACAGGATTAGCAATCAGCCCCAGCATTTT,CASRPDRISNQPQHF
-,TRBJ2-2,TRBV19,once,TGTGCCAGTAGTACCCCAAACGGAGGGGCCGGGGAGCTGTTTTTT,CASSTPNGGAGELFF
-,TRBJ2-4,TRBV30,-,TGTGCCTGGAGTCGATTCGATAGCGGAGCCAAAAACATTCAGTACTTC,CAWSRFDSGAKNIQYF
-,TRBJ2-7,TRBV27,-,TGTGCCAGCAGGGATTTCAGCTCCTACGAGCAGTACTTC,CASRDFSSYEQYF
TRBD1,TRBJ1-2,TRBV19,once,TGTGCCAGTAGTTCCGACAGGGATTCTAACTATGGCTACACCTTC,CASSSDRDSNYGYTF
-,TRBJ2-7,TRBV11-3,-,TGTGCCAGCAGCTTAGGTGGCGGGGCCCCCTACGAGCAGTACTTC,CASSLGGGAPYEQYF
-,TRBJ1-1,TRBV21-1,-,TGTGCCAGCAGCAGGGGGGAGGCAGGAGATATGAACACTGAAGCTTTCTTT,CASSRGEAGDMNTEAFF
-,TRBJ2-7,TRBV18,-,TGTGCCAGCTCCTCAAACAGGGTCTCTTGGGAGCAGTACTTC,CASSSNRVSWEQYF
-,TRBJ1-3,TRBV27,-,TGTGCCAGCAGTTTATCGAAGGGAAACACCATATATTTT,CASSLSKGNTIYF
TRBD1,TRBJ1-4,TRBV6-5,-,TGTGCCAGCAGTTTAGACAGGGGAAATGAAAAACTGTTTTTT,CASSLDRGNEKLFF
-,TRBJ1-2,TRBV23-1,-,TGCGCCAGCAGAGAGCCAGGCATCTACACCTTC,CASREPGIYTF
-,TRBJ2-2,TRBV9,-,TGTGCCAGCAGCCCCCCCGTTGGGGAGGTCCGCACCGGGGAGCTGTTTTTT,CASSPPVGEVRTGELFF
-,TRBJ2-4,TRBV4-1,once,TGCGCCAGCAGCCAAGTCGGGTCCGCGGGGAACATTCAGTACTTC,CASSQVGSAGNIQYF
TRBD2,TRBJ2-3,TRBV15,once,TGTGCCACCAGCAGAGAATTAGCGGGGAGCACAGATACGCAGTATTTT,CATSRELAGSTDTQYF
TRBD1,TRBJ1-4,TRBV11-2,-,TGTGCCAGCAGCGACGAAGGGGGCGGGAAGGAAAAACTGTTTTTT,CASSDEGGGKEKLFF
-,TRBJ2-1,TRBV7-3,few,TGTGCCAGCAGCTTCACCGGTCGGGCCTACAATGAGCAGTTCTTC,CASSFTGRAYNEQFF
TRBD1,TRBJ1-4,TRBV7-9,once,TGTGCCAGCAGCTTAGGGACAGGGCGAGGCGAAAAACTGTTTTTT,CASSLGTGRGEKLFF
-,TRBJ1-3,TRBV5-4,-,TGTGCCAGCAGCACCGGGCTGGGCGAACCCATATATTTT,CASSTGLGEPIYF
-,TRBJ2-5,TRBV10-3,-,TGTGCCATCAGGGACTGGGGGGTACAAGAGACCCAGTACTTC,CAIRDWGVQETQYF
-,TRBJ1-1,TRBV5-8,-,TGTGCCAGCAGCCGGTTCGGGCGGGATGAAGCTTTCTTT,CASSRFGRDEAFF
-,TRBJ2-1,TRBV19,few,TGTGCCAGTAGTCGGGATGGCATGGGGGAGCAGTTCTTC,CASSRDGMGEQFF